The entry below describes one T cell receptor beta chain. The antigen remains undetermined. Constant-region reverse primers amplified full-length variable regions, followed by semi-nested Nested Universal Primer A PCR. TCRdb reprocessed the 5' RACE reads via MiXCR and lists one record per CDR3 protein. The table lists approximately 11,000 distinct CDR3 sequences, around a quarter of them singletons, with roughly 3% in the top ten. Treg sorting used a CD4+CD25+CD127-/low gate. The study, taken as a whole, reports: The TCR gene usage of tumor memory CD4+ T cells clustered together with blood and lymph node memory CD4+ cells and with lymph node naive CD4+ cells. Tumor Tregs overlapped most with tumor, then blood, naive CD4+ cells. Larger-cohort validation covered only one TCR beta V-J rearrangement.

This CDR3 spans 15 amino acids. V lost 5 bases to trimming and J lost 5 bases; unmatched junction nucleotides: 9. Germline V gives CDR1 MNHEY, CDR2 SVGEGT. The clonotype was recovered from a female donor with breast cancer. The sequenced sample consisted of Tregs sorted from a lymph node. This sequence joins TRBV6-2 or TRBV6-3 and TRBJ1-5, with 7 nucleotides matching TRBD1. The CDR3 sequence: CASSLDREWDQPQHF. In DNA, the CDR3 is TGTGCCAGCAGTCTTGACAGGGAGTGGGATCAGCCCCAGCATTTT.